This TCR beta chain was documented in a study of blood T cell repertoires in COVID-19. The CDR3 covers 15 residues. Trimming took 0 bases from V and 4 from J, leaving 11 bases between them. Germline V gene lookup returns CDR1 SGDLS and CDR2 YYNGEE. Some clones are missing from TCRdb's copy, which holds only in-frame ones; the method was immunoSEQ multiplex PCR. The sample lists around 480,000 clones, about 87% occurring once. The count of this clone is one. J is TRBJ1-5 and V is TRBV9; D remains unclear. Sequencing was done on a sample of peripheral blood. The sequence came from a woman between 45 and 60 years old with COVID-19, enrolled during active disease. The CDR3 loop is CASSVAPTPNQPQHF. Written as DNA, the CDR3 is TGTGCCAGCAGCGTAGCCCCTACCCCTAATCAGCCCCAGCATTTT. The complete variable domain, with remaining parts taken from reference TRBV9 and TRBJ1-5, reads DSGVTQTPKHLITATGQRVTLRCSPRSGDLSVYWYQQSLDQGLQFLIQYYNGEERAKGNILERFSAQQFPDLHSELNLSSLELGDSALYFCASSVAPTPNQPQHFGDGTRLSIL.